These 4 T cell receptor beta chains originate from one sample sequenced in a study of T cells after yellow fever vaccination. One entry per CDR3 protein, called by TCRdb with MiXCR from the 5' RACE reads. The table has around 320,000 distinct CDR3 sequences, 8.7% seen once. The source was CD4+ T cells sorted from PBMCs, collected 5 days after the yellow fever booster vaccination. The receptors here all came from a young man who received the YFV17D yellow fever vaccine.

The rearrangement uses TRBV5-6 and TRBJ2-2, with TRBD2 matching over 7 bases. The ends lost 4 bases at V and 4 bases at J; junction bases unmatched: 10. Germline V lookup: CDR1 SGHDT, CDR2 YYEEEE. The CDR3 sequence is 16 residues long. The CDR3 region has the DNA TGTGCCAGCAGCGCAAGGACTAGGCGAGTCACCGGGGAGCTGTTTTTT. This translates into CASSARTRRVTGELFF. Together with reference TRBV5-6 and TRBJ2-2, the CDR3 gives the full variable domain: DAGVTQSPTHLIKTRGQQVTLRCSPKSGHDTVSWYQQALGQGPQFIFQYYEEEERQRGNFPDRFSGHQFPNYSSELNVNALLLGDSALYLCASSARTRRVTGELFFGEGSRLTVL.

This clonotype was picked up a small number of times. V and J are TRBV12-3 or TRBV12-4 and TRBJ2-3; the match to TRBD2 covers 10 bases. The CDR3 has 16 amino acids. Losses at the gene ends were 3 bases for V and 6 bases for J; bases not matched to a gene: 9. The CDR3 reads CASSFPLTSGVDTQYF. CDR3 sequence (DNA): TGTGCCAGCAGTTTTCCTCTTACTAGCGGGGTGGATACGCAGTATTTT.

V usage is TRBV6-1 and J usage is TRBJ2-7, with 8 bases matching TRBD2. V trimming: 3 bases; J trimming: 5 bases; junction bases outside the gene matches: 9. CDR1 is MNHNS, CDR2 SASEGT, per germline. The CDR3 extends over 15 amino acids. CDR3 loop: CASSDTGLGSHEQYF. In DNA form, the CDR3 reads TGTGCCAGCAGTGATACGGGACTAGGGTCTCACGAGCAGTACTTC.

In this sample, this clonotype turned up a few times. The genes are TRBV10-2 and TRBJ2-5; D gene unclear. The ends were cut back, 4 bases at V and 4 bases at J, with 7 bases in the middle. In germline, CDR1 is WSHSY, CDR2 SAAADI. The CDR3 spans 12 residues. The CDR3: CASSGQVETQYF. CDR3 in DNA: TGCGCCAGCAGTGGGCAGGTAGAGACCCAGTACTTC.